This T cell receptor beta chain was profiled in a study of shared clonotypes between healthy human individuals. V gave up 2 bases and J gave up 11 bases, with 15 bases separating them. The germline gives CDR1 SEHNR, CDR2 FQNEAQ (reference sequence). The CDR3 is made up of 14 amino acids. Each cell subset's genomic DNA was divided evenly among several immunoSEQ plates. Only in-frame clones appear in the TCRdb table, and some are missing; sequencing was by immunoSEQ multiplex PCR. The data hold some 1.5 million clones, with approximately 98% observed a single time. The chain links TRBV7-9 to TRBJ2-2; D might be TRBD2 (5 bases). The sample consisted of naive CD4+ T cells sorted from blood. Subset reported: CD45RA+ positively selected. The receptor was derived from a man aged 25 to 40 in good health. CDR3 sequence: CASSLQAAKRELFF. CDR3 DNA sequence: TGTGCCAGCAGCTTACAAGCGGCCAAACGCGAGCTGTTTTTT. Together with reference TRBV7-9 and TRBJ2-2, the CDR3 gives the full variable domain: DTGVSQNPRHKITKRGQNVTFRCDPISEHNRLYWYRQTLGQGPEFLTYFQNEAQLEKSRLLSDRFSAERPKGSFSTLEIQRTEQGDSAMYLCASSLQAAKRELFFGEGSRLTVL.